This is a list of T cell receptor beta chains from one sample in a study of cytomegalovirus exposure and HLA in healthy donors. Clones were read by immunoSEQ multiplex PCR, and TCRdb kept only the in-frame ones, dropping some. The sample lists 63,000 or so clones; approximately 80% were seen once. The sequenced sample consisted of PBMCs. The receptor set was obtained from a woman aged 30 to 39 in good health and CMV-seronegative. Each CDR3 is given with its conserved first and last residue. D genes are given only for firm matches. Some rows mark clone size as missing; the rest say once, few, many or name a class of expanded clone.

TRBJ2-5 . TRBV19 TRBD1 TGTGCCAGTAGTAGGGGGACAGGGGACTCTTGGGAGCAGTACTTC CASSRGTGDSWEQYF
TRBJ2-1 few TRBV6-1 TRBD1 TGTGCCAGCAGCCCGACAGGGGGCAAATACAATGAGCAGTTCTTC CASSPTGGKYNEQFF
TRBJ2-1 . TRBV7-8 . TGTGCCAGCAGCATTAAACAGAGCTACAATGAGCAGTTCTTC CASSIKQSYNEQFF
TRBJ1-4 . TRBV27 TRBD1 TGTGCCAGCAGTGATTCCGGGACAGGGATCACTAATGAAAAACTGTTTTTT CASSDSGTGITNEKLFF
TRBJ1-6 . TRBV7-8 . TGTGCCAGCAGCTTAGTACAGGGAGCTCACCCTTCACCCCTCCACTTT CASSLVQGAHPSPLHF
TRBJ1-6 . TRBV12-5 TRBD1 TGTGCTAGTGGCGCAGGGGGTGGGAATTCACCCCTCCACTTT CASGAGGGNSPLHF
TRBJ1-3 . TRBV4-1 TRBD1 TGCGCCAGCAGCCAAGATGGGACAGCCGGCACCATATATTTT CASSQDGTAGTIYF
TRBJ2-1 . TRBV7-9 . TGTGCCAGCAGCTCAACTAGTACTGAGCAGTTCTTC CASSSTSTEQFF
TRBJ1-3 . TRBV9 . TGTGCCAGCAGCGTAGCCATTCGGGCAGGGGATTCTCCGGGAAACACCATATATTTT CASSVAIRAGDSPGNTIYF
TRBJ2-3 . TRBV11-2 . TGTGCCAGCAGACCCTCGATGTCGGACTGGACCTACGGGGATACGCAGTATTTT CASRPSMSDWTYGDTQYF
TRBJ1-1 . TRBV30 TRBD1 TGTGCCTGGAGATCCCAGGGGGTCGCTGAAGCTTTCTTT CAWRSQGVAEAFF
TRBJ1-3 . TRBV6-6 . TGTGCCAGCAGTTACTCGAAGACAGCAGATCGTGACACCATATATTTT CASSYSKTADRDTIYF
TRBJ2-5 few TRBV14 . TGTGCCAGCGGAACAGGAGAGACCCAGTACTTC CASGTGETQYF
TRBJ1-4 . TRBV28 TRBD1 TGTGCCAGCAGTTTAGAGGGGGCGGGTGAAAAACTGTTTTTT CASSLEGAGEKLFF
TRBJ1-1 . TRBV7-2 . TGTGCCAGCAGCTCGCGGACAGCGAACACTGAAGCTTTCTTT CASSSRTANTEAFF
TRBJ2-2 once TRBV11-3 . TGTGCCAGCAGCAGACGGACGGGGGAGAGCGGGGAGCTGTTTTTT CASSRRTGESGELFF
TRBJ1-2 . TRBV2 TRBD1 TGTGCCAGCAGTGAGTACCAGGGGGATGGCTACACCTTC CASSEYQGDGYTF
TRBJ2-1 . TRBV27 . TGTGCCAGCAGCAAAACGACAGGTAGCTCCTACAATGAGCAGTTCTTC CASSKTTGSSYNEQFF
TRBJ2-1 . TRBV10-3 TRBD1 TGTGCCATCAGTGAGTCGGACAGGGGCGCCTACAATGAGCAGTTCTTC CAISESDRGAYNEQFF
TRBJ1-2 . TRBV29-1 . TGCAGCGTTCGAGGGGGAGCTAACTATGGCTACACCTTC CSVRGGANYGYTF
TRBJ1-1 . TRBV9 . TGTGCCAGCAGTATTTCGGGGAACACTGAAGCTTTCTTT CASSISGNTEAFF
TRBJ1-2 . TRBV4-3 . TGCGCCAGCAGCCAAGCACAGGGTCGAAATGGCTACACCTTC CASSQAQGRNGYTF
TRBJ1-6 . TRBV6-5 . TGTGCCAGCCGGACAGCCCTTGGGAATTCACCCCTCCACTTT CASRTALGNSPLHF
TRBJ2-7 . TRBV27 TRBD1 TGTGCCAGCAGTTTCATGACAGGGGGCCCTGGTGAGCAGTACTTC CASSFMTGGPGEQYF
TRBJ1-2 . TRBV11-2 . TGTGCCAGCAGCTTAGATCGGGCAGGGCCTTGGGATGGCTACACCTTC CASSLDRAGPWDGYTF
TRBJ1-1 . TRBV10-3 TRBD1 TGTGCCATCAGCCCTCGGACAGGGGGATTGAGCACTGAAGCTTTCTTT CAISPRTGGLSTEAFF